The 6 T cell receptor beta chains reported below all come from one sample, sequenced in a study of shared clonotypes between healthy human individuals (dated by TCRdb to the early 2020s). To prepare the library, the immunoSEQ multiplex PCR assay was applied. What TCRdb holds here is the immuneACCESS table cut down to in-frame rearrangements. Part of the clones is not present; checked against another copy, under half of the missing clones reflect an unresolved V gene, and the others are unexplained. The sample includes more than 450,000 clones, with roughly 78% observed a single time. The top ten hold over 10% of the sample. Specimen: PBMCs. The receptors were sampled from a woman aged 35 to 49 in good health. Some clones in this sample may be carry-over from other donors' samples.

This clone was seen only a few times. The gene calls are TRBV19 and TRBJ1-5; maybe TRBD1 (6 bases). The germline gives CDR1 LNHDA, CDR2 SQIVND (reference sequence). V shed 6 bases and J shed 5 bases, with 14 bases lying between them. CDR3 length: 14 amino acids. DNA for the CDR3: TGTGCCAGTAGCCTGACAGGAGCCGATCAGCCCCAGCATTTT. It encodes CASSLTGADQPQHF.

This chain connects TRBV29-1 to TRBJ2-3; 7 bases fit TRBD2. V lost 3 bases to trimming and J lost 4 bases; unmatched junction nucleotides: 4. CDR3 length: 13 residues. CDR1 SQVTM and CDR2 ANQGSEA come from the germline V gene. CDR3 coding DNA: TGCAGCGTTGACGGGACTACCTCAGATACGCAGTATTTT. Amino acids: CSVDGTTSDTQYF.

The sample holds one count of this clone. DNA for the CDR3: TGTGCCAGCAGCCGGAAGGGGGCACGAGAGACCCAGTACTTC. Its protein is CASSRKGARETQYF. The chain uses TRBV7-9 and TRBJ2-5, with 7 bases aligning to TRBD1. V gave up 5 bases and J gave up 4 bases; unmatched junction bases: 7. CDR1 and CDR2 (germline): SEHNR, FQNEAQ (reference sequence). CDR3 size: 14 residues.

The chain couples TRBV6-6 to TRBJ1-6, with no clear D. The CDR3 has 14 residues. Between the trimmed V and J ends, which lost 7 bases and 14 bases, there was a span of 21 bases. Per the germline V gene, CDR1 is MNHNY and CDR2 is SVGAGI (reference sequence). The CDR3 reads CASTESPLYSTLHF. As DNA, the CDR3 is TGTGCCAGCACGGAGTCACCCCTCTATTCGACCCTCCACTTT.

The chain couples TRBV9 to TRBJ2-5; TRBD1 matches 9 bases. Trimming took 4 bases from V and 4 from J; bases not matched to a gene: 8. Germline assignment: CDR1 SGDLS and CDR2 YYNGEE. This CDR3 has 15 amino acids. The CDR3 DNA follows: TGTGCCAGCAGCTTCGCCGGGACAGGGCTAGAGACCCAGTACTTC. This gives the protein CASSFAGTGLETQYF.

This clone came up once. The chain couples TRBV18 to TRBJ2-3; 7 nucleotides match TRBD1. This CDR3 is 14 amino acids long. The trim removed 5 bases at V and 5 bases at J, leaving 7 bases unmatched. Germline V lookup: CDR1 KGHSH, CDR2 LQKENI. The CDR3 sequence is CASSGTEWEDTQYF. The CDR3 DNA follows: TGTGCCAGCTCAGGGACAGAGTGGGAAGATACGCAGTATTTT.